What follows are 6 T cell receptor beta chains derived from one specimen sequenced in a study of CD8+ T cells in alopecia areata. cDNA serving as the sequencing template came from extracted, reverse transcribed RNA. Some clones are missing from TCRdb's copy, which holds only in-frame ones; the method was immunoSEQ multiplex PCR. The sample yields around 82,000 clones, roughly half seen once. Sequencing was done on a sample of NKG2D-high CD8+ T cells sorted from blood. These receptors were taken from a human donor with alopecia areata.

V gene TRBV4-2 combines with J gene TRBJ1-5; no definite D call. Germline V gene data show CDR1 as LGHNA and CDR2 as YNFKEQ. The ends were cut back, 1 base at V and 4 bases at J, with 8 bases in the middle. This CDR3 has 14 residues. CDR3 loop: CASSQVPGNQPQHF. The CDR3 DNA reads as TGTGCCAGCAGCCAAGTTCCGGGTAATCAGCCCCAGCATTTT.

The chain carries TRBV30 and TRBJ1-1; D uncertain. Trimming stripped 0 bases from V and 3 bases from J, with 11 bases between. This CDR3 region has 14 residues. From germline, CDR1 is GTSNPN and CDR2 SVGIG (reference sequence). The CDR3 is CAWSVTAQYTEAFF. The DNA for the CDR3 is TGTGCCTGGAGTGTAACGGCCCAGTACACTGAAGCTTTCTTT.

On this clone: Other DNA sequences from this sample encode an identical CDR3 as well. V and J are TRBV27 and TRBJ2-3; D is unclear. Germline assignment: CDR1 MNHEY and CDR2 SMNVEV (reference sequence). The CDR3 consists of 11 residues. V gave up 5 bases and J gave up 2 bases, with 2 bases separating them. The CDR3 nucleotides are TGTGCCAGCAGTAACACAGATACGCAGTATTTT. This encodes CASSNTDTQYF.

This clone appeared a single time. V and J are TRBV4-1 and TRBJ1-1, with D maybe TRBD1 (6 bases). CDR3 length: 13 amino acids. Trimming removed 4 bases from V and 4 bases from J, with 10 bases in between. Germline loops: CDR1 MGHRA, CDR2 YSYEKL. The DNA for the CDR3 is TGCGCCAGCAGCCTCAGGGGAATCACTGAAGCTTTCTTT. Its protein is CASSLRGITEAFF.

For the CDR3, the DNA is TGTGCCAGCCGAGGGACGGTTGGCGAGACCCAGTACTTC. Translation gives CASRGTVGETQYF. V gene TRBV27 combines with J gene TRBJ2-5, with D perhaps matching TRBD1 or TRBD2 (5 bases each). The V end was cut by 8 bases, the J end by 5 bases, with 15 bases between. The CDR3 covers 13 residues. CDR1 and CDR2 (germline): MNHEY, SMNVEV (reference sequence).

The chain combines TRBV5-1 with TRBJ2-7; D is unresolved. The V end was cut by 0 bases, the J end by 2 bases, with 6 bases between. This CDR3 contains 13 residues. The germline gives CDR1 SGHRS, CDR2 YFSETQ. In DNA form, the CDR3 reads TGCGCCAGCAGCTTGGGCGGAACCTACGAGCAGTACTTC. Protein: CASSLGGTYEQYF.